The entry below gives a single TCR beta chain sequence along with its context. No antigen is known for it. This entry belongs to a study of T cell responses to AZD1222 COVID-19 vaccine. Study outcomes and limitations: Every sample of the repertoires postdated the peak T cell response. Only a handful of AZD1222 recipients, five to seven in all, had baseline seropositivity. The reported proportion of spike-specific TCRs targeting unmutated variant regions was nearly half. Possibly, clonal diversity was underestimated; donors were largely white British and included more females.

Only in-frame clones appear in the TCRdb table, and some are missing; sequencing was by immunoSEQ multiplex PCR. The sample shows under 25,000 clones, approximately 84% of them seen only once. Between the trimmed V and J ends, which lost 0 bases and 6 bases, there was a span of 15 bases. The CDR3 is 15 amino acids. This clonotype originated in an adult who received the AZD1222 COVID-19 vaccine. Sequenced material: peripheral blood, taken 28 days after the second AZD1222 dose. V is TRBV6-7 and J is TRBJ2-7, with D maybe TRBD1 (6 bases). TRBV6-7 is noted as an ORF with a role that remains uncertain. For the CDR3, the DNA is TGTGCCAGCAGTTACTCGAAGCCAGGGGATGGCGAGCAGTACTTC. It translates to CASSYSKPGDGEQYF.